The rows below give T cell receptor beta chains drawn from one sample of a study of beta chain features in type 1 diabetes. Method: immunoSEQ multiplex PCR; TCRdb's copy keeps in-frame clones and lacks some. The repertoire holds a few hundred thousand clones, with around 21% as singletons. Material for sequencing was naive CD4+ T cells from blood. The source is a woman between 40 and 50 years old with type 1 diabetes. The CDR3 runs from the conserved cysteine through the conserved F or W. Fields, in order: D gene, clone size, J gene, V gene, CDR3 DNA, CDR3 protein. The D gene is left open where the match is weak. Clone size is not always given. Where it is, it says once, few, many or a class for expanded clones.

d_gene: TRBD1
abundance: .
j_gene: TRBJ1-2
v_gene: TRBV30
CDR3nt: TGTGCCTGGAGTGTACGGGCAGGGGGTGGCTACACCTTC
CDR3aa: CAWSVRAGGGYTF

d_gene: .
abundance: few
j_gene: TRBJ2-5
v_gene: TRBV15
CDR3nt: TGTGCCACCAGCAGAGACCGGGGGGCCCAAGAGACCCAGTACTTC
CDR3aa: CATSRDRGAQETQYF

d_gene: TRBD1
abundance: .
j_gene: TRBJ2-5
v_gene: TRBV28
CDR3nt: TGTGCCAGCAGTTTACCGAGACAGGGGACCTCGGCGGAGACCCAGTACTTC
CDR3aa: CASSLPRQGTSAETQYF

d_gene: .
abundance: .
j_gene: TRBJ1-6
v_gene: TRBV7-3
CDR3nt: TGTGCCAGCAGCTTAACGGGGGCAGGTTCACCCCTCCACTTT
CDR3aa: CASSLTGAGSPLHF

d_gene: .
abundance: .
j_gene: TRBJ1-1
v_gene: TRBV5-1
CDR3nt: TGCGCCAGCAGCCCGGATGAGGGGGTGAACACTGAAGCTTTCTTT
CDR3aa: CASSPDEGVNTEAFF

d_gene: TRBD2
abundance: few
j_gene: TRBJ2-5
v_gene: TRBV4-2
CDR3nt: TGTGCCAGCAGCCAGCTTAGCGGGGGGCAACAAGAGACCCAGTACTTC
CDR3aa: CASSQLSGGQQETQYF

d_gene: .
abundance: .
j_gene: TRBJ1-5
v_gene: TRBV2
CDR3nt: TGTGCCAGCAGTGGGGTGACAGATAGCAATCAGCCCCAGCATTTT
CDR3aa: CASSGVTDSNQPQHF

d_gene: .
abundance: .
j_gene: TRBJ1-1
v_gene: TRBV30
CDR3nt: TGTGCCTCCTACAGGGCGAACACTGAAGCTTTCTTT
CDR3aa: CASYRANTEAFF

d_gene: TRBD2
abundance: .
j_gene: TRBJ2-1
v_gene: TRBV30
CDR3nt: TGTGCCTGGAGTGTCAAGCGCGGGAGGAATGAGCAGTTCTTC
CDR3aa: CAWSVKRGRNEQFF

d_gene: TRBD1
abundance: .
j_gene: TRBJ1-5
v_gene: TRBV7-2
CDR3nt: TGTGCCAGCAGCTTAGATCGGACAGGGGGACAGCCCCAGCATTTT
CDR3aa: CASSLDRTGGQPQHF

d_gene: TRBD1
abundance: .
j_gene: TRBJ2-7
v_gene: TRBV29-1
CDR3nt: TGCAGCGCCGGGACAGGGATACCCTACGAGCAGTACTTC
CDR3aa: CSAGTGIPYEQYF

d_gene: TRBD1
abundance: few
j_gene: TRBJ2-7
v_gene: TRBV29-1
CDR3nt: TGCAGCGTTAACGGAGATGGACAGGGGACGAGTGAGCAGTACTTC
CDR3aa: CSVNGDGQGTSEQYF

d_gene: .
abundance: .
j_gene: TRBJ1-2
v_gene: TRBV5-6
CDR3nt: TGTGCCAGCAGCCCTTACAGGAACTATGGCTACACCTTC
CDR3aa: CASSPYRNYGYTF

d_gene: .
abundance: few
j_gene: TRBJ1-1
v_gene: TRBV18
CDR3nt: TGTGCCAGCTCACCCCTTTATTATGAAGCTTTCTTT
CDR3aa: CASSPLYYEAFF

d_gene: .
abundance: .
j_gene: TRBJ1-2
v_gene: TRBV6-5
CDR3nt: TGTGCCAGCAGTTACGGGCAGTCCTATGGCTACACCTTC
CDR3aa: CASSYGQSYGYTF

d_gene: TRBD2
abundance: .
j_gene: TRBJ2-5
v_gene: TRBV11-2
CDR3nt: TGTGCCAGCAGCCCCGTTCGGGAGGGACAGACCCAGTACTTC
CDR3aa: CASSPVREGQTQYF

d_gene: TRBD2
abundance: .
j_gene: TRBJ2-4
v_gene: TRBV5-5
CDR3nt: TGTGCCAGCAGCTTCTACGGGGGGAGCGCCAAAAACATTCAGTACTTC
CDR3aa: CASSFYGGSAKNIQYF

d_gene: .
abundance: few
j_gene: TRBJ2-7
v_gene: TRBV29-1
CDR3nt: TGCAGCGTTGGCGGGATGGCTCACCCCTACGAGCAGTACTTC
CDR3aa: CSVGGMAHPYEQYF

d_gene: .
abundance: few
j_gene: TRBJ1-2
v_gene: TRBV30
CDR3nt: TGTGCCTGGAGTGTTCTCAACTATGGCTACACCTTC
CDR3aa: CAWSVLNYGYTF

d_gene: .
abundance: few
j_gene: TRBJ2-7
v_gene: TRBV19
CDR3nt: TGTGCCAGTACCACGCAGGCGGGCTACGAGCAGTACTTC
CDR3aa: CASTTQAGYEQYF

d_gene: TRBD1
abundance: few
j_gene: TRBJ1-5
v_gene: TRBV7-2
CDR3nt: TGTGCCAGCAGCTTAGCCGTCGACAGGGTTTATCAGCCCCAGCATTTT
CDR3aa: CASSLAVDRVYQPQHF

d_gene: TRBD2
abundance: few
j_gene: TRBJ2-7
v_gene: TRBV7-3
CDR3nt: TGTGCCAGCAGCTTGACGGGAGGGCTCAACGAGCAGTACTTC
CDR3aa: CASSLTGGLNEQYF

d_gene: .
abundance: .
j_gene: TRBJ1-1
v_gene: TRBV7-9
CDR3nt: TGTGCCAGCAGCTTCTTGTCTCAGGGGTTGGGCACTGAAGCTTTCTTT
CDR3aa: CASSFLSQGLGTEAFF

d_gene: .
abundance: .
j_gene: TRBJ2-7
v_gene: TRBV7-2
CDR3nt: TGTGCCAGCAGCCCAGCCCTCAGGGGTCCCGAGCAGTACTTC
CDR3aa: CASSPALRGPEQYF

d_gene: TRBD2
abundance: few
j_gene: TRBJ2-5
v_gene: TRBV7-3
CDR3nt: TGTGCCAGCAGCCCCGCGGGACCCTCGGGGGGGACCCAGTACTTC
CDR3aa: CASSPAGPSGGTQYF

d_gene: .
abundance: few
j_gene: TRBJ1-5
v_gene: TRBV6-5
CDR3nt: TGTGCCAGCAGTTACAGCAGGGGAAATCAGCCCCAGCATTTT
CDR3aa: CASSYSRGNQPQHF

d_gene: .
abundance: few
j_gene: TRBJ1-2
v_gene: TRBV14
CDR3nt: TGTGCCAGCAGCCAAGCGGGAATCTATGGCTACACCTTC
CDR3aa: CASSQAGIYGYTF

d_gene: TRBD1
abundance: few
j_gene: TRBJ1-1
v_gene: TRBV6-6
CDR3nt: TGTGCCAGCAGCCCACAGGGGCGCAACGCTGAAGCTTTCTTT
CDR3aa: CASSPQGRNAEAFF

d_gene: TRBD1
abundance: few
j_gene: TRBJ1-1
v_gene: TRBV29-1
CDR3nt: TGCAGCGTTTTGGGACAGTTCACAGGGAACACTGAAGCTTTCTTT
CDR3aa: CSVLGQFTGNTEAFF

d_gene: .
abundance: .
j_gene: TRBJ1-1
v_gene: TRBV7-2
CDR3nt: TGTGCCAGCAGCTTAGGGGGGGGAAGATGGAACACTGAAGCTTTCTTT
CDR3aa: CASSLGGGRWNTEAFF

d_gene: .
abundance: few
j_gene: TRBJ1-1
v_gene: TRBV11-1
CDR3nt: TGTGCCAGCAGCCCAGAGGGGACGGGGAGGTTGAACACTGAAGCTTTCTTT
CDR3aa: CASSPEGTGRLNTEAFF

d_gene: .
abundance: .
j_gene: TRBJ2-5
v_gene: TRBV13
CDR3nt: TGTGCCAGCAGCTTAGGGGGACTCTATACGGAGACCCAGTACTTC
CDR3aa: CASSLGGLYTETQYF

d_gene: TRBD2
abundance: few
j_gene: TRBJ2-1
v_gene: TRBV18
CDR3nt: TGTGCCAGCGAGGGAGGGTACAATGAGCAGTTCTTC
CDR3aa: CASEGGYNEQFF

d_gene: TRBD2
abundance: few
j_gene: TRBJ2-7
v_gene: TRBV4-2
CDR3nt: TGTGCCAGCAGCCATCCCCCGGGAGGGGCCAGCGGGGGGGCCACGTACTTC
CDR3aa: CASSHPPGGASGGATYF

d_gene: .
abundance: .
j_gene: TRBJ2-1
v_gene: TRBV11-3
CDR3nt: TGTGCCAGCAGCTCCGGACAGTTCTCCTACAATGAGCAGTTCTTC
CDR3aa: CASSSGQFSYNEQFF

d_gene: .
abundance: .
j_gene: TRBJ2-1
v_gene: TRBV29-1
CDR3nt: TGCAGCGCGACTAGTTACAATGAGCAGTTCTTC
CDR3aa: CSATSYNEQFF

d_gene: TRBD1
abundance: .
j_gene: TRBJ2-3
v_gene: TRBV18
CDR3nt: TGTGCCAGCTCACGCGGTAAAGGGACAGGCATGGGAGATACGCAGTATTTT
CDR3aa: CASSRGKGTGMGDTQYF

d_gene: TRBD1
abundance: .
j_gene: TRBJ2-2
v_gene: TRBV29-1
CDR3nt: TGCAGCGTTGGAAACAGGGGCACCGGGGAGCTGTTTTTT
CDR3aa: CSVGNRGTGELFF

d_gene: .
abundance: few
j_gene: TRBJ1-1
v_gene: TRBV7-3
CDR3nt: TGTGCCAGCAGCTACGGGGGAACCACTGAAGCTTTCTTT
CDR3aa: CASSYGGTTEAFF

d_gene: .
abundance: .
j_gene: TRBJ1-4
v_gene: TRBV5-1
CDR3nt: TGCGCCAGCAGCTTGGCTGGGAGTGACGAAAAACTGTTTTTT
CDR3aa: CASSLAGSDEKLFF

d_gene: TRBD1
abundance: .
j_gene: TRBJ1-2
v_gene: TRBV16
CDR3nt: TGTGCCAGCAGCCCCGGGACAGGGGGAGGCTACACCTTC
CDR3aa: CASSPGTGGGYTF

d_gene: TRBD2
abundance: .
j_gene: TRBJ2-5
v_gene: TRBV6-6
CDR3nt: TGTGCCAGCAGTTATTCCGGGACTAGCGGACAAGAGACCCAGTACTTC
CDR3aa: CASSYSGTSGQETQYF

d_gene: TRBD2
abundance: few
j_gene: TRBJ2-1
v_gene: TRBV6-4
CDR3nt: TGTGCCAGCAGTGAGACTAGCGGGCCCTACAATGAGCAGTTCTTC
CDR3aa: CASSETSGPYNEQFF

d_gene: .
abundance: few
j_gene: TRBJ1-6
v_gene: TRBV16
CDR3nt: TGTGCCAGCAGCCATCGCAGGGTCGAATCACCCCTCCACTTT
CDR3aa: CASSHRRVESPLHF

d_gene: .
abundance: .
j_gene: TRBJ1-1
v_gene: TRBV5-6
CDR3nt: TGTGCCAGCAGCTTGGGACAGGTGAACACTGAAGCTTTCTTT
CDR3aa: CASSLGQVNTEAFF

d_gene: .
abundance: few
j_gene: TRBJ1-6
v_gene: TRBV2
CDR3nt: TGTGCCAGCATGAGGCGGAATTCACCCCTCCACTTT
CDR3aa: CASMRRNSPLHF

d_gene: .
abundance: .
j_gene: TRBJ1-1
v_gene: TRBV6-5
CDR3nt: TGTGCCAGCAGGTACTCAGCCGGGGATACTGAAGCTTTCTTT
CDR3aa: CASRYSAGDTEAFF

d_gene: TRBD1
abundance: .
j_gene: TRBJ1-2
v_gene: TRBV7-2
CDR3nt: TGTGCCAGCAGCCCGAGTGCAGGGGGAGGCTACACCTTC
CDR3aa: CASSPSAGGGYTF

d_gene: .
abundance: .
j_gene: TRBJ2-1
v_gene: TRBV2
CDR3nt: TGTGCCAGCAGGGGAGCGAGCTCCTACAATGAGCAGTTCTTC
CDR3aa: CASRGASSYNEQFF

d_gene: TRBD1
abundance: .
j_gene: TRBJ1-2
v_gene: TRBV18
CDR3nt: TGTGCCAGCTCACCCGGGACAGGGATAATTGGCTACACCTTC
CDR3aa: CASSPGTGIIGYTF

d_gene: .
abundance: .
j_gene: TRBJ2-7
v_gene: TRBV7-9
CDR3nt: TGTGCCAGCAGCTTAGACCCCACAGGCTACGAGCAGTACTTC
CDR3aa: CASSLDPTGYEQYF

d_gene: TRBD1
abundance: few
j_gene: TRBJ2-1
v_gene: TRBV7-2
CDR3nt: TGTGCCACCACCCAGGGGGCCAATGAGCAGTTCTTC
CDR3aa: CATTQGANEQFF

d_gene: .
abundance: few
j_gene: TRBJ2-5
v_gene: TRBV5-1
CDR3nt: TGCGCCAGCAGCGAGCCGGACAGCGCCCAAGAGACCCAGTACTTC
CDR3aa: CASSEPDSAQETQYF

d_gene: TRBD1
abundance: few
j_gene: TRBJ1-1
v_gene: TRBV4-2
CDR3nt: TGTGCCAGCAGGACAGGGGGCTGGAACACTGAAGCTTTCTTT
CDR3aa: CASRTGGWNTEAFF

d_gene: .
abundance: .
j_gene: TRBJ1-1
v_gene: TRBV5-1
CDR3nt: TGCGCCAGCAGCTTGGGACGTGGAGCGGACACTGAAGCTTTCTTT
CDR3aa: CASSLGRGADTEAFF